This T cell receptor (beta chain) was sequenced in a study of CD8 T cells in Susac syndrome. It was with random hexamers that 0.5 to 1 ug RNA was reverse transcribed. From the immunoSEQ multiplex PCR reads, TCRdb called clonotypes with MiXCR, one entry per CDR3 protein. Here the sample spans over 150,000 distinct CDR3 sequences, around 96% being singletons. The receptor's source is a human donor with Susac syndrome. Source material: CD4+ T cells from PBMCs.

CDR3 sequence (DNA): TGTGCCAGCAGCCCGGGACAGAACCAAGAGACCCAGTACTTC. Translation gives CASSPGQNQETQYF. The chain couples TRBV5-4 to TRBJ2-5, with TRBD1 matching over 7 bases. The CDR3 extends over 14 amino acids. The germline gives CDR1 SGHNT, CDR2 YYREEE (reference sequence). V shed 4 bases and J 0 bases; nucleotides not matched to a gene: 3. The variable domain in full, with the rest retrieved from reference TRBV5-4 and TRBJ2-5, is ETGVTQSPTHLIKTRGQQVTLRCSSQSGHNTVSWYQQALGQGPQFIFQYYREEENGRGNFPPRFSGLQFPNYSSELNVNALELDDSALYLCASSPGQNQETQYFGPGTRLLVL.